This TCR beta chain was documented in a study of T cell repertoires in cytomegalovirus infection. At the level of the study: Based on public TCR beta signatures, there were indications of CMV infection and of a matching HLA type. Study conclusions and caveats: Identification of carriers of CMV plus the relevant HLA was achieved through cumulative public TCR beta family frequency. Clonotypes of TCR beta that were HLA-C-restricted and CMV-specific dominated the ex vivo response.

This clonotype has just a few counts. Its antigen is not identified. Via MiXCR, TCRdb re-called the reads, giving one row per CDR3 protein. The sample lists about 260,000 distinct CDR3 sequences, less than 9.5% occurring once. Losses at the gene ends were 0 bases for V and 2 bases for J; bases not matched to a gene: 4. Germline-derived CDR1 and CDR2 are DFQATT and SNEGSKA (reference sequence). This CDR3 spans 14 amino acids. The origin of this receptor is a human donor in good health (CMV status not recorded). Some clones in this sample may be carry-over from other donors' samples. Input material: PBMCs. This rearrangement joins TRBV20-1 to TRBJ2-7, with TRBD1 identical over 7 bases. The CDR3 region is CSARDKGQPYEQYF. The CDR3, as DNA: TGCAGTGCTAGAGATAAGGGACAGCCCTACGAGCAGTACTTC.